These T cell receptor beta chains were read from a single sample in a study of blood T cell repertoires in COVID-19. Assay used: immunoSEQ multiplex PCR; TCRdb lists only in-frame clones, some missing. The data contain 50,000 or so clones, roughly nine tenths of them seen just once; the ten biggest clones take up around 9.7%. Material: peripheral blood. The source of these receptors is a woman older than 75 with acute or convalescent COVID-19. The CDR3 runs from the conserved cysteine through the conserved F or W. The order of the fields is clone size, V gene, J gene, D gene, CDR3 DNA, CDR3 protein. D genes are given only for firm matches. Size is stated for part of the rows, as once, few or many counts, or as a class when the clone is expanded.

>-|TRBV23-1|TRBJ1-5|-
TGCGCCAGCAGTCACCCATGGGCAGGGGCGCGGAGTCAGCCCCAGCATTTT
CASSHPWAGARSQPQHF
>-|TRBV6-6|TRBJ1-2|-
TGTGCCAGCACCCGGGGGGATCGACGGAGCTATGGCTACACCTTC
CASTRGDRRSYGYTF
>-|TRBV7-2|TRBJ1-2|TRBD1
TGTGCCAGCAGCCCCAGGGGGGTGCCTAACTATGGCTACACCTTC
CASSPRGVPNYGYTF
>-|TRBV18|TRBJ2-1|-
TGTGCCAGCTCACCTCCTTCAGGGCGGGACGGTGAGCAGTTCTTC
CASSPPSGRDGEQFF
>-|TRBV9|TRBJ2-1|TRBD2
TGTGCCAGCAGCGTAGCTACGTGGGAGGGCCCTAGAGAGCAGTTCTTC
CASSVATWEGPREQFF
>-|TRBV9|TRBJ2-7|TRBD1
TGTGCCAGCAGCGGGGACAGCTACGAGCAGTACTTC
CASSGDSYEQYF
>-|TRBV27|TRBJ1-4|TRBD1
TGTGCCAGCAGTGGATTGGACAGGGGTTTGAAACTGTTTTTT
CASSGLDRGLKLFF
>-|TRBV10-3|TRBJ2-1|TRBD2
TGTGCCATCAGTGACCGGACTAGCGGGAGATATTATGAGCAGTTCTTC
CAISDRTSGRYYEQFF
>-|TRBV6-2/TRBV6-3|TRBJ2-3|-
TGTGCCAGCAGTTACGGCGGGGCCAGAGATACGCAGTATTTT
CASSYGGARDTQYF
>-|TRBV5-1|TRBJ2-5|-
TGCGCCAGCAGCGGGAGGCTTAGGGAGACCCAGTACTTC
CASSGRLRETQYF
>-|TRBV18|TRBJ1-1|-
TGTGCCAGCTCACTCGTGGCAGGCCTGAACACTGAAGCTTTCTTT
CASSLVAGLNTEAFF
>-|TRBV6-6|TRBJ2-5|-
TGTGCCAGCAGGGACAGCGTCTTGGCCCAGTACTTC
CASRDSVLAQYF
>-|TRBV7-2|TRBJ1-5|-
TGTGCCAGCAGCTTAGGGGGCGGGGCTGTTTATCAGCCCCAGCATTTT
CASSLGGGAVYQPQHF
>-|TRBV11-1|TRBJ1-4|-
TGTGCCAGCAGCCGAGGATTGGAGGGGAAACTGTTTTTT
CASSRGLEGKLFF
>-|TRBV9|TRBJ2-1|-
TGTGCCAGCAGCGGGCTGGGGGCGCCCGACAATGAGCAGTTCTTC
CASSGLGAPDNEQFF
>-|TRBV30|TRBJ2-1|-
TGTGCCCAGGGCGGGGAACACTCCTACAATGAGCAGTTCTTC
CAQGGEHSYNEQFF
>-|TRBV19|TRBJ1-1|TRBD1
TGTGCCACCACTTTGGGACAGAGCACTGAAGCTTTCTTT
CATTLGQSTEAFF
>-|TRBV7-9|TRBJ2-1|-
TGTGCCAGCAGCCAGCCATCGACTATACACAATGAGCAGTTCTTC
CASSQPSTIHNEQFF
>-|TRBV21-1|TRBJ2-7|-
TGTGCCAGCAGCAAGAGGACTAGCGGGAGCCCAGAGTCCTACGAGCAGTACTTC
CASSKRTSGSPESYEQYF
>-|TRBV6-1|TRBJ1-3|-
TGTGCCAGCAGTGAAGCCTATTTTAGAAACACCATATATTTT
CASSEAYFRNTIYF
>-|TRBV6-2/TRBV6-3|TRBJ2-1|-
TGTGCCAGCAGCTCAGCGGTCCATGAGCAGTTCTTC
CASSSAVHEQFF
>-|TRBV5-6|TRBJ1-1|TRBD1
TGTGCCAGCAGCGGGACAGGGGGGAACACTGAAGCTTTCTTT
CASSGTGGNTEAFF
>-|TRBV5-1|TRBJ2-3|TRBD1
TGCGCCAGCAGCTTGGGGGGAGCCAGGGGGCGCCGGACAGATACGCAGTATTTT
CASSLGGARGRRTDTQYF
>-|TRBV18|TRBJ2-2|-
TGTGCCAGCTCACCCCCAGGGGCCGGGGAGCTGTTTTTT
CASSPPGAGELFF
>-|TRBV6-6|TRBJ1-6|-
TGTGCCAGCAGAACCGGGACCTATAATTCACCCCTCCACTTT
CASRTGTYNSPLHF
>-|TRBV3-1/TRBV3-2|TRBJ2-1|TRBD2
TGTGCCAGCAGCCAAGCAGGCCCCGACAGCGGGAGGGCAGGGGAGGATGAGCAGTTCTTC
CASSQAGPDSGRAGEDEQFF
>-|TRBV30|TRBJ2-7|-
TGTGCCTGGAGCTATAATTGGTCCGAGCAGTACTTC
CAWSYNWSEQYF
>-|TRBV9|TRBJ2-2|TRBD1
TGTGCCAGCAGCGTATCGGGACAGGGGAACACCGGGGAGCTGTTTTTT
CASSVSGQGNTGELFF
>once|TRBV25-1|TRBJ1-2|-
TGTGCCAGCAGTGGCGGACAGATCTATGGCTACACCTTC
CASSGGQIYGYTF
>-|TRBV6-6|TRBJ2-7|-
TGTGCCAGCAGTTACTCCCCCGGGACCTACGAGCAGTACTTC
CASSYSPGTYEQYF
>-|TRBV5-6|TRBJ2-5|-
TGTGCCAGCAGCGGGGGCGGCTCGGAGACCCAGTACTTC
CASSGGGSETQYF
>-|TRBV5-1|TRBJ2-2|TRBD2
TGCGCCAGCAGCTTGGGTCTAGCGGGCACCGGGGAGCTGTTTTTT
CASSLGLAGTGELFF
>-|TRBV3-1/TRBV3-2|TRBJ2-2|-
TGTGCCAGTTCGCGGCAGTCGAACACCGGGGAGCTGTTTTTT
CASSRQSNTGELFF
>-|TRBV6-5|TRBJ1-6|-
TGTGCCAGCAGTTACAATGGGCGATCCTATAATTCACCCCTCCACTTT
CASSYNGRSYNSPLHF
>-|TRBV7-2|TRBJ1-4|-
TGTGCCAGCAGCCGCCAGGGATTTGGTGAAAAACTGTTTTTT
CASSRQGFGEKLFF
>-|TRBV5-1|TRBJ1-1|-
TGCGCCAGCAGCCCTCCTCAAACAGGGTCTTTTACTGAAGCTTTCTTT
CASSPPQTGSFTEAFF
>-|TRBV9|TRBJ2-3|TRBD2
TGTGCCAGCAGCGCTACCGGCGGGAGAGGGACAGATACGCAGTATTTT
CASSATGGRGTDTQYF
>-|TRBV19|TRBJ2-3|TRBD2
TGTGCCAGTAGTATTCGGCGGGAGCTTGGCACAGATACGCAGTATTTT
CASSIRRELGTDTQYF
>-|TRBV6-5|TRBJ1-2|-
TGTGCCAGCAGGGCCCAAATGTCGGGCTACACCTTC
CASRAQMSGYTF
>-|TRBV4-1|TRBJ2-7|-
TGCGCCAGCAGCCAAGCCCCCCGTTACGAGCAGTACTTC
CASSQAPRYEQYF
>-|TRBV5-4|TRBJ2-1|TRBD2
TGTGCCAGCAGCCCCGGACTAGCGGGAGGGTTATCCTACAATGAGCAGTTCTTC
CASSPGLAGGLSYNEQFF